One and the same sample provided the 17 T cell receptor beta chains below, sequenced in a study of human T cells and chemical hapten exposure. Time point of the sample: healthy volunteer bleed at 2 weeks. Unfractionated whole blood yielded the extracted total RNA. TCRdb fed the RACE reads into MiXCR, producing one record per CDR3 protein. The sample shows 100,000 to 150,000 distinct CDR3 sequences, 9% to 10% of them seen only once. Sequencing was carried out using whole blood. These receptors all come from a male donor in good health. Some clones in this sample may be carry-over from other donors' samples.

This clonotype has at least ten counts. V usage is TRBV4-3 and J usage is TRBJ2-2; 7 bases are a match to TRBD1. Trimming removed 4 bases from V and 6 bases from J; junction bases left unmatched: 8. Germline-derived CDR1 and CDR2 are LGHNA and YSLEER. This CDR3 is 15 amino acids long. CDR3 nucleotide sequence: TGCGCCAGCAGCCCGACCGGGACAGCCTCCGGGGAGCTGTTTTTT. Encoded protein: CASSPTGTASGELFF.

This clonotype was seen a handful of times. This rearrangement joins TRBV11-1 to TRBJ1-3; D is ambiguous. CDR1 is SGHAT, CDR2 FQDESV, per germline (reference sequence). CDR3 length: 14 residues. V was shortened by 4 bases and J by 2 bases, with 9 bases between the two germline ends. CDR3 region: CASSSRGTGNTIYF. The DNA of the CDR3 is TGTGCCAGCAGCTCCAGAGGGACTGGAAACACCATATATTTT.

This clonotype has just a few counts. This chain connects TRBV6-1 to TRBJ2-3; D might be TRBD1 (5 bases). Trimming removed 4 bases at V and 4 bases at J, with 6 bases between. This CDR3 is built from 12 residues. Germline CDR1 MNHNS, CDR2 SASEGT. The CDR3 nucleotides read TGTGCCAGCAGTGTCAGGGCAGATACGCAGTATTTT. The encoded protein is CASSVRADTQYF.

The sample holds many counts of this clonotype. CDR3 coding DNA: TGTGCCAGCAGTTACTCCCTCTCGGCGGGGTACTACAATGAGCAGTTCTTC. It yields the protein CASSYSLSAGYYNEQFF. This sequence joins TRBV6-2 or TRBV6-3 and TRBJ2-1; D perhaps matches TRBD2 (6 bases). Germline V gene lookup returns CDR1 MNHEY and CDR2 SVGEGT. There are 17 residues in the CDR3. V lost 0 bases to trimming and J lost 3 bases, with 15 bases between them.

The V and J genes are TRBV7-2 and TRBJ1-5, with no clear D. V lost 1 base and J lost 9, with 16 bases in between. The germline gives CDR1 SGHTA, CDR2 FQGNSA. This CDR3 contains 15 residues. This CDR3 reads CASSLGRGLGGPQHF. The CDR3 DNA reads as TGTGCCAGCAGCTTAGGTCGGGGTTTGGGCGGGCCCCAGCATTTT.

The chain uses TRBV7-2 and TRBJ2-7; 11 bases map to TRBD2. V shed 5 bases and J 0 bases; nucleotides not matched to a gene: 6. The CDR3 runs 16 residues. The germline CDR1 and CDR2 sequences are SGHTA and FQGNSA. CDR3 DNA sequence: TGTGCCAGCAGCCAGGTAGCGGGGGGGAGCTCCTACGAGCAGTACTTC. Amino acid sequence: CASSQVAGGSSYEQYF.

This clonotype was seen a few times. The CDR3 spells CASSLGPGHSYEQYF. The CDR3 DNA follows: TGTGCCAGCAGCTTAGGTCCAGGCCACTCCTACGAGCAGTACTTC. The chain has TRBV11-2 and TRBJ2-7; D call uncertain. The germline V and J ends were trimmed by 1 base and 0 bases, with 10 bases remaining between them. The germline V gene encodes CDR1 SGHAT and CDR2 FQNNGV. The CDR3 runs 15 residues.

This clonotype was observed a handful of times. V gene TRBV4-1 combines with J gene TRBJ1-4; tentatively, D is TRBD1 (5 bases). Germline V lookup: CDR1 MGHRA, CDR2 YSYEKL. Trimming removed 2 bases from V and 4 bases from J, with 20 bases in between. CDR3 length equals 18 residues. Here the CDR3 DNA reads TGCGCCAGCAGCCAAAAGGAGTGGGGCCCTTTGATTAATGAAAAACTGTTTTTT. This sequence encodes CASSQKEWGPLINEKLFF.

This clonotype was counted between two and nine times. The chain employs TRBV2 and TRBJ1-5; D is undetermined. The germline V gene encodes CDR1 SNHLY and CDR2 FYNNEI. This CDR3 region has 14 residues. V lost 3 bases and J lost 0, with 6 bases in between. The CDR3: CASSEGNSNQPQHF. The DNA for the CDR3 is TGTGCCAGCAGTGAGGGGAATAGCAATCAGCCCCAGCATTTT. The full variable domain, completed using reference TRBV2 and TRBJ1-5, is EPEVTQTPSHQVTQMGQEVILRCVPISNHLYFYWYRQILGQKVEFLVSFYNNEISEKSEIFDDQFSVERPDGSNFTLKIRSTKLEDSAMYFCASSEGNSNQPQHFGDGTRLSIL.

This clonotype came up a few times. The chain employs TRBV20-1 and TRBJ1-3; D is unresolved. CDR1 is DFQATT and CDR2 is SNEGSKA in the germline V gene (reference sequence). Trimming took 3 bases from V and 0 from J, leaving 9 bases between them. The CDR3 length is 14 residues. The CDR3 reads CSASGLPSGNTIYF. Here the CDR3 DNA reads TGCAGTGCTAGCGGGCTGCCCTCTGGAAACACCATATATTTT.

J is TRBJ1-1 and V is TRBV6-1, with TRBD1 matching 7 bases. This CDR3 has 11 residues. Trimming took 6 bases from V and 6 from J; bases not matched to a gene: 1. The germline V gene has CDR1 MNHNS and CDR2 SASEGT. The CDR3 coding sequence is TGTGCCAGCAGGGGACAGTCTGAAGCTTTCTTT. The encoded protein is CASRGQSEAFF.

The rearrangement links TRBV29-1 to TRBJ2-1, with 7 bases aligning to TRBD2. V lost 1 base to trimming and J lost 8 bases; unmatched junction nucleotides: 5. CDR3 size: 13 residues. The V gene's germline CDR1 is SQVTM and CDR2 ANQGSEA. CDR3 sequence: CSVEGAGNYEQFF. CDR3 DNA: TGCAGCGTTGAAGGAGCGGGAAATTATGAGCAGTTCTTC.

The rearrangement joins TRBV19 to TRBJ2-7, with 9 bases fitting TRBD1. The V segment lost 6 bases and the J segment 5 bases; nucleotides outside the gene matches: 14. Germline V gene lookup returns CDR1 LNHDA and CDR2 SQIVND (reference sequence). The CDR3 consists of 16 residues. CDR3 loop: CASSFDSGTGCDEQYF. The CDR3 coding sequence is TGTGCCAGTAGCTTCGACTCCGGGACAGGGTGCGACGAGCAGTACTTC. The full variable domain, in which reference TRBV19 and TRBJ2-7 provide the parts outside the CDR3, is DGGITQSPKYLFRKEGQNVTLSCEQNLNHDAMYWYRQDPGQGLRLIYYSQIVNDFQKGDIAEGYSVSREKKESFPLTVTSAQKNPTAFYLCASSFDSGTGCDEQYFGPGTRLTVT.

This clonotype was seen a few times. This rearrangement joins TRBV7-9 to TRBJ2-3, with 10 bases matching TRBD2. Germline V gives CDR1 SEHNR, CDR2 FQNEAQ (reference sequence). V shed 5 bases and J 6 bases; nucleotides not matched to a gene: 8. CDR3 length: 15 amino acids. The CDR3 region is CASSPGRSGGDTQYF. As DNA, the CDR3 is TGTGCCAGCAGCCCCGGCCGTAGCGGGGGGGATACGCAGTATTTT.

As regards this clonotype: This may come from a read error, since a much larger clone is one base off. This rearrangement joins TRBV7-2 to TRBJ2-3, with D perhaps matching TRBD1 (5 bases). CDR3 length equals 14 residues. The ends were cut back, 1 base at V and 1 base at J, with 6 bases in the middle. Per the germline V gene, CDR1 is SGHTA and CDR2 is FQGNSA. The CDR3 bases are TGTGCCAGCAGCTTAGTACAGGGCACAGATACGCAGTATTTT. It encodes CASSLVQGTDTQYF.

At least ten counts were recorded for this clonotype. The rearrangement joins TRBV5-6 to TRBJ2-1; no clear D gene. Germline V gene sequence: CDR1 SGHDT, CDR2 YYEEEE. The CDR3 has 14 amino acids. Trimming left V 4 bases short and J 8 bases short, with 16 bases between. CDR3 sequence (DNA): TGTGCCAGCAGCCTCACCGGAAGGGTGGATGAGCAGTTCTTC. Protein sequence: CASSLTGRVDEQFF. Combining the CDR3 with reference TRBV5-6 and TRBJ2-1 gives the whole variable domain DAGVTQSPTHLIKTRGQQVTLRCSPKSGHDTVSWYQQALGQGPQFIFQYYEEEERQRGNFPDRFSGHQFPNYSSELNVNALLLGDSALYLCASSLTGRVDEQFFGPGTRLTVL.

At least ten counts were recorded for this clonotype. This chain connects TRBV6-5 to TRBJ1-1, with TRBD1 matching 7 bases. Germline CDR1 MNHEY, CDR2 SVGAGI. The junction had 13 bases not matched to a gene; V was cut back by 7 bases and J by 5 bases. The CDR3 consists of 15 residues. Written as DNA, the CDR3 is TGTGCCAGCATCCCCAGTCGGAGGGGGCTGACTGAAGCTTTCTTT. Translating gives CASIPSRRGLTEAFF.